Following are 9 T cell receptor beta chains from one sample sequenced in a study of blood T cell repertoires in COVID-19. This table comes from immunoSEQ multiplex PCR, and its TCRdb copy is limited to in-frame clones, with some not included. The sample lists over 300,000 clones; 90% were seen once. Input material: peripheral blood. These receptors all stem from a man aged 18-30 years with active or convalescent COVID-19.

J is TRBJ2-7 and V is TRBV9, with 9 bases aligning to TRBD2. The trim removed 4 bases at V and 4 bases at J, leaving 3 bases unmatched. This CDR3 is built from 13 residues. Germline V CDR1 and CDR2: SGDLS, YYNGEE. The DNA of the CDR3 is TGTGCCAGCAGCCCCAGCGGGAGGTACGAGCAGTACTTC. Its translation is CASSPSGRYEQYF. Based on the CDR3 plus reference TRBV9 and TRBJ2-7, the full variable domain is DSGVTQTPKHLITATGQRVTLRCSPRSGDLSVYWYQQSLDQGLQFLIQYYNGEERAKGNILERFSAQQFPDLHSELNLSSLELGDSALYFCASSPSGRYEQYFGPGTRLTVT.

This chain uses TRBV7-2 with TRBJ2-5; possibly TRBD1 for D (6 bases). CDR3 length: 13 residues. In germline, CDR1 is SGHTA, CDR2 FQGNSA. V lost 5 bases and J 0 bases, leaving 7 bases between the germline ends. The CDR3 sequence is CASSRTDQETQYF. As DNA, the CDR3 is TGTGCCAGCAGCCGGACAGACCAAGAGACCCAGTACTTC.

The chain links TRBV14 to TRBJ2-1, with TRBD2 as a possible D gene (6 bases). The CDR3 extends over 15 amino acids. CDR1 SGHDN and CDR2 FVKESK come from the germline V gene. Trimming left V 4 bases short and J 7 bases short, with 17 bases between. As DNA, the CDR3 is TGTGCCAGCAGCCGAGTGGGACGGGGACTTAATGAGCAGTTCTTC. This sequence encodes CASSRVGRGLNEQFF.

V usage is TRBV7-2 and J usage is TRBJ2-1, with D perhaps TRBD2 (6 bases). The CDR3 runs to 14 residues. Germline V gene data show CDR1 as SGHTA and CDR2 as FQGNSA. Trimming left V 1 base short and J 8 bases short, with 12 bases between. The CDR3 protein is CASSLGAGGYEQFF. CDR3 bases: TGTGCCAGCAGCTTAGGGGCCGGGGGTTATGAGCAGTTCTTC.

A remark on this clone: Other DNA variants within this sample encode the same CDR3. The rearrangement joins TRBV4-3 to TRBJ2-2, with TRBD1 identical over 7 bases. The ends lost 6 bases at V and 6 bases at J; junction bases unmatched: 7. CDR1 LGHNA and CDR2 YSLEER come from the germline V gene. This CDR3 contains 14 residues. CDR3 sequence reads: CASSQRQGAGELFF. The CDR3 nucleotides are TGCGCCAGCAGTCAAAGACAGGGCGCCGGGGAGCTGTTTTTT.

This chain uses TRBV6-5 with TRBJ1-1, with unresolved D. The CDR3 spans 13 residues. Looked up from germline, CDR1 is MNHEY and CDR2 is SVGAGI. V was shortened by 10 bases and J by 0 bases, with 12 bases between the two germline ends. The CDR3 here is CATAYQMNTEAFF. The CDR3 DNA reads as TGTGCCACAGCGTACCAAATGAACACTGAAGCTTTCTTT.

The chain combines TRBV6-5 with TRBJ1-1; D is possibly TRBD1 (5 bases). Germline V gene lookup returns CDR1 MNHEY and CDR2 SVGAGI. Trimming removed 6 bases at V and 7 bases at J, with 9 bases between. The CDR3 runs 11 residues. The CDR3 bases are TGTGCCAGCAGGCGACAGAATGAAGCTTTCTTT. Its translation is CASRRQNEAFF.

The V call is TRBV18, the J call TRBJ1-1; D is perhaps TRBD1 (5 bases). Germline values: CDR1 KGHSH, CDR2 LQKENI. This CDR3 is 14 amino acids long. V gave up 2 bases and J gave up 1 base, with 8 bases separating them. The DNA of the CDR3 is TGTGCCAGCTCACCAAGACAGCCGAACACTGAAGCTTTCTTT. Its translation: CASSPRQPNTEAFF.

The chain employs TRBV29-1 and TRBJ1-4, with a weak D call TRBD1 (5 bases). Germline values: CDR1 SQVTM, CDR2 ANQGSEA. V lost 6 bases and J 10 bases, leaving 15 bases between the germline ends. This CDR3 is built from 12 residues. CDR3 DNA: TGCAGCGTGTGGGGCGCCTCGGGAAAACTGTTTTTT. It is translated as CSVWGASGKLFF. The full variable domain, completed using reference TRBV29-1 and TRBJ1-4, is SAVISQKPSRDICQRGTSLTIQCQVDSQVTMMFWYRQQPGQSLTLIATANQGSEATYESGFVIDKFPISRPNLTFSTLTVSNMSPEDSSIYLCSVWGASGKLFFGSGTQLSVL.